These 30 T cell receptor beta chains came from one sample sequenced in a study of a mutant IDH1 vaccine in newly diagnosed glioma (dated by TCRdb to about 2021). The library was made by the immunoSEQ multiplex PCR assay. Sourced from immuneACCESS, this table was stored by TCRdb with only in-frame sequences that have V and J called. A share of the clones is absent; for the studies checked, an unresolved V gene accounts for under half, and the remainder has no known explanation. The sample records about 32,000 clones, roughly 78% of which are singletons. The biggest ten clones account for around 26% of the sample. What this sample's time point label stands for: week 11, during vaccination. Every vaccine dose consisted of 300 ug of a 20-mer mutant IDH1 peptide in Montanide, administered subcutaneously together with topical imiquimod. Their antigens are not known. The sample consisted of PBMCs, taken from a glioma patient whose treatment included an IDH1 peptide vaccine. These receptors all come from a man aged 30 to 39 with glioma.

The gene calls are TRBV5-1 and TRBJ2-7; TRBD2 matches at 7 bases. From germline, CDR1 is SGHRS and CDR2 YFSETQ. Trimming took 0 bases from V and 3 from J; bases not matched to a gene: 6. The CDR3 runs 15 residues. CDR3 in DNA: TGCGCCAGCAGCTTGGCCGCGGGAGAAGGCTACGAGCAGTACTTC. Amino acids: CASSLAAGEGYEQYF.

This chain uses TRBV18 with TRBJ2-6; D remains unclear. Trimming removed 3 bases from V and 2 bases from J, with 17 bases in between. Germline values: CDR1 KGHSH, CDR2 LQKENI. The CDR3 is 18 amino acids. The CDR3 is CASSPSTETIAGANVLTF. CDR3 coding DNA: TGTGCCAGCTCACCCTCTACAGAAACCATCGCTGGGGCCAACGTCCTGACTTTC.

J is TRBJ2-2 and V is TRBV19; D ambiguous. V dropped 3 bases and J dropped 0 bases, with 11 bases sitting between them. The length of the CDR3 is 16 residues. Germline V lookup: CDR1 LNHDA, CDR2 SQIVND (reference sequence). The DNA for the CDR3 is TGTGCCAGTAGTATCCTTCCGAAAGCGAACACCGGGGAGCTGTTTTTT. Translated: CASSILPKANTGELFF.

The chain links TRBV27 to TRBJ2-3; D is unresolved. With 5 bases removed from V and 6 bases from J, the gap between germline ends came to 15 bases. Per germline, CDR1 MNHEY and CDR2 SMNVEV (reference sequence). This CDR3 has 14 amino acids. In nucleotides, the CDR3 is TGTGCCAGCAGTCTAGATACGACGGTGGATACGCAGTATTTT. Translated, it gives CASSLDTTVDTQYF.

This chain joins TRBV30 and TRBJ1-3; a possible D gene is TRBD1 (5 bases). Germline V gives CDR1 GTSNPN, CDR2 SVGIG (reference sequence). V was clipped by 2 bases and J by 1 base, with 9 bases between them. This CDR3 is built from 14 residues. In DNA, the CDR3 is TGTGCCTGGAGTATTGGGGGATCTGGAAACACCATATATTTT. As protein: CAWSIGGSGNTIYF.

The J gene is TRBJ2-2, the V gene TRBV5-4, with D perhaps given as TRBD1 or TRBD2 (5 bases each). Germline lookup yields CDR1 SGHNT and CDR2 YYREEE (reference sequence). V was trimmed by 5 bases and J by 3 bases, leaving 17 bases between them. The CDR3 covers 16 residues. The CDR3 spells CASSNIRDRYTGELFF. CDR3 bases: TGTGCCAGCAGTAACATCCGGGACCGATACACCGGGGAGCTGTTTTTT.

The chain couples TRBV11-2 to TRBJ1-4, with D perhaps matching TRBD1 (5 bases). The CDR3 spans 15 residues. Deletions cut 5 bases from V and 4 bases from J, with 14 bases between. Germline values: CDR1 SGHAT, CDR2 FQNNGV. The CDR3 DNA sequence: TGTGCCAGCAGCCCCCGGGACCGGAATAATGAAAAACTGTTTTTT. It yields the protein CASSPRDRNNEKLFF. Variable domain in full (rest from reference TRBV11-2 and TRBJ1-4): EAGVAQSPRYKIIEKRQSVAFWCNPISGHATLYWYQQILGQGPKLLIQFQNNGVVDDSQLPKDRFSAERLKGVDSTLKIQPAKLEDSAVYLCASSPRDRNNEKLFFGSGTQLSVL.

The rearrangement joins TRBV5-5 to TRBJ1-1, with 10 bases that match TRBD1. Germline V lookup: CDR1 SGHKS, CDR2 YYEKEE (reference sequence). The V gene end was trimmed by 4 bases and the J gene end by 7 bases; junction bases not matched to a gene: 4. The CDR3 is 13 amino acids. CDR3 protein: CASSRQGAVEAFF. The CDR3 DNA reads as TGTGCCAGCAGCCGACAGGGGGCAGTTGAAGCTTTCTTT.

The chain uses TRBV2 and TRBJ1-2; 8 bases align to TRBD1. Trimming took 0 bases from V and 6 from J; bases not matched to a gene: 12. Germline V CDR1 and CDR2: SNHLY, FYNNEI. The CDR3 has 17 amino acids. CDR3 in DNA: TGTGCCAGCAGTGAAGCGCCATACCGGACAGGGACGAATGGCTACACCTTC. Translated: CASSEAPYRTGTNGYTF.

J is TRBJ1-2 and V is TRBV4-3; no firm D call. V was cut by 4 bases and J by 1 base, with 13 bases left in between. Germline V lookup: CDR1 LGHNA, CDR2 YSLEER. This CDR3 contains 15 residues. The CDR3, as DNA: TGCGCCAGCAGCCCGGATATGTTTTTTAACTATGGCTACACCTTC. As protein: CASSPDMFFNYGYTF.

The gene calls are TRBV2 and TRBJ2-3, with unresolved D. In germline, CDR1 is SNHLY, CDR2 FYNNEI. The V end lost 3 bases, the J end lost 0 bases, and 7 bases lay between the germline ends. The CDR3 is 14 amino acids. In DNA, the CDR3 is TGTGCCAGCAGTGAGGGCCGGAGCACAGATACGCAGTATTTT. This sequence encodes CASSEGRSTDTQYF.

The chain joins TRBV29-1 to TRBJ2-5; D gene ambiguous. The germline V gene has CDR1 SQVTM and CDR2 ANQGSEA. V was trimmed by 7 bases and J by 2 bases, leaving 11 bases between them. This CDR3 is built from 12 residues. This CDR3 is CSAGRQQETQYF. DNA for the CDR3: TGCAGCGCCGGACGTCAGCAAGAGACCCAGTACTTC.

CDR3 in amino acids: CASSLSEGARQPQHF. DNA of the CDR3: TGTGCCAGCAGTTTAAGTGAGGGGGCTAGACAGCCCCAGCATTTT. V is TRBV27 and J is TRBJ1-5; 7 bases map to TRBD1. Germline CDR1 and CDR2: MNHEY and SMNVEV (reference sequence). Trimming removed 2 bases from V and 7 bases from J; junction bases left unmatched: 8. The CDR3 is 15 residues long.

V usage is TRBV19 and J usage is TRBJ1-1, with D maybe TRBD1 (5 bases). Germline CDR1 LNHDA, CDR2 SQIVND (reference sequence). V was pared by 3 bases and J by 4 bases, with 18 bases between. The CDR3 contains 16 residues. The CDR3 is CASSIGSSSGGTEAFF. In nucleotides, the CDR3 is TGTGCCAGTAGTATCGGGAGTTCCTCGGGGGGCACTGAAGCTTTCTTT.

The chain links TRBV5-1 to TRBJ2-7; D is undetermined. V lost 0 bases and J 2 bases, leaving 9 bases between the germline ends. There are 14 residues in the CDR3. CDR1 SGHRS and CDR2 YFSETQ come from the germline V gene. The CDR3 loop is CASSLGDVPYEQYF. Written as DNA, the CDR3 is TGCGCCAGCAGCTTGGGGGATGTCCCCTACGAGCAGTACTTC. The full variable domain, its missing parts supplied by reference TRBV5-1 and TRBJ2-7, is KAGVTQTPRYLIKTRGQQVTLSCSPISGHRSVSWYQQTPGQGLQFLFEYFSETQRNKGNFPGRFSGRQFSNSRSEMNVSTLELGDSALYLCASSLGDVPYEQYFGPGTRLTVT.

V gene TRBV7-6 combines with J gene TRBJ2-7; 10 bases align to TRBD1. V was pared by 4 bases and J by 7 bases, with 7 bases of the junction left unmatched. Germline CDR1 and CDR2: SGHVS and FNYEAQ. CDR3 length: 14 amino acids. The CDR3: CASSSGTGAREQYF. DNA for the CDR3: TGTGCCAGCAGCTCCGGGACAGGGGCCCGAGAGCAGTACTTC.

The chain combines TRBV30 with TRBJ1-4; D call uncertain. Trimming shortened V by 2 bases and J by 2 bases, and 12 bases separated the two germline ends. Germline CDR1 and CDR2: GTSNPN and SVGIG (reference sequence). The CDR3 has 15 amino acids. The CDR3 bases are TGTGCCTGGAGTCCCCGGGCCCGTACTAATGAAAAACTGTTTTTT. It translates to CAWSPRARTNEKLFF.

This chain uses TRBV6-1 with TRBJ1-1; weak D call: TRBD1 (6 bases). This CDR3 spans 15 amino acids. CDR1 and CDR2 from the germline V gene are MNHNS and SASEGT. The V end was cut by 1 base, the J end by 4 bases, with 13 bases between. CDR3 sequence reads: CASSEGRGEGTEAFF. CDR3 sequence (DNA): TGTGCCAGCAGTGAAGGCAGGGGTGAGGGCACTGAAGCTTTCTTT.

The chain links TRBV6-6 to TRBJ2-7, with 9 bases matching TRBD2. V trimming: 2 bases; J trimming: 2 bases; junction bases outside the gene matches: 1. CDR3 size: 14 residues. Germline values: CDR1 MNHNY, CDR2 SVGAGI (reference sequence). The CDR3 loop is CASSYASGAYEQYF. CDR3 nucleotides: TGTGCCAGCAGTTACGCTAGCGGGGCCTACGAGCAGTACTTC.

The genes are TRBV2 and TRBJ2-7; D gene unclear. Trimming took off 4 bases at V and 1 base at J, with 8 bases between the two ends. CDR3 length equals 13 residues. The V gene's germline CDR1 is SNHLY and CDR2 FYNNEI. This chain's CDR3 is CASSAELSYEQYF. CDR3 DNA: TGTGCCAGCAGTGCTGAGCTATCCTACGAGCAGTACTTC.

The gene calls are TRBV18 and TRBJ1-2; D remains ambiguous. The germline gives CDR1 KGHSH, CDR2 LQKENI. V dropped 2 bases and J dropped 0 bases, with 13 bases sitting between them. This CDR3 contains 16 residues. CDR3 region: CASSPELAAANYGYTF. CDR3 sequence (DNA): TGTGCCAGCTCACCAGAGTTGGCAGCAGCTAACTATGGCTACACCTTC.

This chain joins TRBV10-3 and TRBJ1-2; D perhaps matches TRBD1 (6 bases). V was clipped by 4 bases and J by 2 bases, with 11 bases between them. The germline V gene encodes CDR1 ENHRY and CDR2 SYGVKD. The length of the CDR3 is 14 residues. Written as DNA, the CDR3 is TGTGCCATCAGTGTGGACAGCCAGAACTATGGCTACACCTTC. This encodes CAISVDSQNYGYTF.

J is TRBJ1-3 and V is TRBV18; D gene unclear. The germline V gene has CDR1 KGHSH and CDR2 LQKENI. The V end was cut by 3 bases, the J end by 4 bases, with 7 bases between. The CDR3 loop spans 13 amino acids. The CDR3 sequence: CASSPGSGNTIYF. CDR3 sequence (DNA): TGTGCCAGCTCACCGGGTAGCGGAAACACCATATATTTT.

This chain connects TRBV19 to TRBJ2-1; TRBD1 matches at 8 bases. The CDR3 extends over 14 amino acids. V shed 1 base, J shed 4 bases, and the junction held 0 bases outside the gene matches. Germline V gene lookup returns CDR1 LNHDA and CDR2 SQIVND (reference sequence). DNA for the CDR3: TGTGCCAGTAGTATAGGGACAGGGTACAATGAGCAGTTCTTC. Translating it yields CASSIGTGYNEQFF.

V usage is TRBV19 and J usage is TRBJ2-3, with D possibly TRBD2 on 6 matching bases. Germline CDR1 and CDR2: LNHDA and SQIVND (reference sequence). Trimming removed 5 bases at V and 4 bases at J, with 10 bases between. The CDR3 is 13 amino acids. CDR3 nucleotides: TGTGCCAGTAGTGGGGGGTATCCAGATACGCAGTATTTT. Its translation: CASSGGYPDTQYF.

This clone appeared a single time. The chain combines TRBV13 with TRBJ2-7; no firm D call. The CDR3 loop spans 14 amino acids. The germline V and J ends were trimmed by 1 base and 6 bases, with 13 bases remaining between them. CDR1 and CDR2 (germline): PRHDT, FYEKMQ (reference sequence). CDR3 DNA sequence: TGTGCCAGCAGCTTAGCTGGGGATGGTGGCGAGCAGTACTTC. Amino acids: CASSLAGDGGEQYF.

The rearrangement links TRBV6-4 to TRBJ1-4, with unresolved D. The V end was cut by 5 bases, the J end by 8 bases, with 18 bases between. Germline V gene lookup returns CDR1 MRHNA and CDR2 SNTAGT. This CDR3 is built from 15 residues. CDR3 sequence (DNA): TGTGCCAGCAGTTGTGGAACAGAAGAAGGAGAAAAACTGTTTTTT. Encoded protein: CASSCGTEEGEKLFF.

This chain joins TRBV19 and TRBJ2-3, with 11 nucleotides matching TRBD2. Trimming at V came to 6 bases and at J to 5 bases, leaving 4 bases not matched to a gene. The CDR3 consists of 14 residues. The germline CDR1 and CDR2 sequences are LNHDA and SQIVND (reference sequence). The CDR3 region is CASRTSGDGDTQYF. The CDR3 coding sequence is TGTGCCAGTAGGACTAGCGGGGACGGAGATACGCAGTATTTT.

This clone was seen more than once but under ten times. The sample holds other DNA sequences that translate to the same CDR3. The chain carries TRBV30 and TRBJ1-5; D is possibly TRBD1 (5 bases). There are 13 residues in the CDR3. The ends were cut back, 0 bases at V and 6 bases at J, with 9 bases in the middle. CDR1 is GTSNPN, CDR2 SVGIG, per germline (reference sequence). This CDR3 is CAWSVKGSQPQHF. The CDR3 DNA sequence: TGTGCCTGGAGTGTCAAGGGGAGTCAGCCCCAGCATTTT.

This clone was recorded a few times. This chain joins TRBV2 and TRBJ2-7; 9 nucleotides line up with TRBD2. Germline V gene sequence: CDR1 SNHLY, CDR2 FYNNEI. V was clipped by 1 base and J by 0 bases; unmatched bases: 10. The CDR3 loop spans 18 amino acids. In DNA form, the CDR3 reads TGTGCCAGCAGTGAAGATCTGGCGGGAGGGGGATACTCCTACGAGCAGTACTTC. Its translation: CASSEDLAGGGYSYEQYF.